This T cell receptor (beta chain) was recorded in a study of blood T cell repertoires in COVID-19. The wider study: Acute and convalescent COVID-19 specimens originated in the United States, Italy and Spain. T cells, B-cell-depleted T cells, or PBMCs provided the cDNA or gDNA that served as material.

This clone was picked up a small number of times. In the original workflow: Counts of nucleated cells, estimated from reference gene primer amplification, were obtained. Using immunoSEQ multiplex PCR, the repertoire was profiled, and TCRdb retains in-frame clones only, with some absent. V and J calls and clone size come straight from that table; D and trimming were deduced from the DNA. Here the sample spans about 100,000 clones, roughly 87% being singletons. The specimen was peripheral blood. The TCR was taken from a man aged 25 to 45 in a cohort sampled during active COVID-19.

The CDR3 DNA reads TGTGCCAGCGCTCGGGAGCGACAGCCCTTGGGGCAGCCCCAGCATTTT. It is translated as CASARERQPLGQPQHF. The rearrangement uses TRBV27 and TRBJ1-5; D perhaps matches TRBD1 (5 bases). Germline lookup yields CDR1 MNHEY and CDR2 SMNVEV (reference sequence). V lost 8 bases and J lost 7, with 24 bases in between. The CDR3 is 16 amino acids.